The 16 T cell receptor beta chains in this list originate from one sample, sequenced in a study of cytomegalovirus exposure and HLA in healthy donors. The PCR ran on 60 Vbeta and 13 Jbeta primers. The table came from immunoSEQ multiplex PCR; TCRdb's copy has only in-frame clones and leaves some out. The table lists around 200,000 clones, 80% to 85% of them singletons. The sample consisted of PBMCs. Receptors were obtained from a woman in her forties in good health and CMV-seronegative.

This chain uses TRBV11-3 with TRBJ2-5, with 11 bases lining up with TRBD1. After removal of 4 bases from V and 4 bases from J, the junction contained 2 bases not matched to a gene. This CDR3 has 14 amino acids. CDR1 is SGHNT, CDR2 YENEEA, per germline. CDR3 sequence (DNA): TGTGCCAGCAGCTCGGGGACAGGGGGAGAGACCCAGTACTTC. Amino acids: CASSSGTGGETQYF.

This clone was observed a handful of times. The chain is built from TRBV27 and TRBJ1-1; no clear D gene. The CDR3 is 14 residues long. V lost 0 bases and J 5 bases, leaving 10 bases between the germline ends. CDR1 is MNHEY and CDR2 is SMNVEV in the germline V gene (reference sequence). CDR3 bases: TGTGCCAGCAGTTTATCAACTGGTTGGACTGAAGCTTTCTTT. This encodes CASSLSTGWTEAFF.

The chain links TRBV28 to TRBJ1-4; a possible D gene is TRBD1 (6 bases). Trimming removed 3 bases at V and 0 bases at J, with 11 bases between. The CDR3 consists of 16 residues. Germline CDR1 and CDR2: MDHEN and SYDVKM. The DNA of the CDR3 is TGTGCCAGCAGTTTGCAGGGGACCGCAACTAATGAAAAACTGTTTTTT. This encodes CASSLQGTATNEKLFF.

In its sample, this clone was seen once. The genes are TRBV5-1 and TRBJ2-2; tentative D call: TRBD2 (7 bases). In germline, CDR1 is SGHRS, CDR2 YFSETQ. The CDR3 totals 15 residues. Trimming stripped 4 bases from V and 6 bases from J, with 16 bases between. The CDR3 here is CASSPEGEGAGELFF. In DNA, the CDR3 is TGCGCCAGCAGCCCCGAAGGGGAGGGGGCCGGGGAGCTGTTTTTT.

V is TRBV5-1 and J is TRBJ2-7; maybe TRBD2 (5 bases). V was clipped by 2 bases and J by 0 bases, with 12 bases between them. CDR3 length: 15 residues. Germline lookup yields CDR1 SGHRS and CDR2 YFSETQ. CDR3 amino acids: CASSLQAEDSYEQYF. In DNA form, the CDR3 reads TGCGCCAGCAGCTTACAAGCGGAAGACTCCTACGAGCAGTACTTC.

J is TRBJ1-5 and V is TRBV5-1; tentatively, D is TRBD1 (6 bases). CDR3 size: 13 residues. V lost 0 bases, J lost 7 bases, and 8 bases lay in between. Germline V lookup: CDR1 SGHRS, CDR2 YFSETQ. The CDR3, as DNA: TGCGCCAGCAGCTTGGTGGGGGCGCAGCCCCAGCATTTT. Its protein product is CASSLVGAQPQHF.

V and J are TRBV29-1 and TRBJ2-2; 7 nucleotides match TRBD1. With 3 bases clipped from V and 2 bases from J, the junction kept 3 bases outside the gene matches. Germline V gene data show CDR1 as SQVTM and CDR2 as ANQGSEA. The CDR3 has 14 residues. The CDR3 loop reads CSVDRDSNTGELFF. The CDR3 DNA sequence: TGCAGCGTTGACCGGGACAGTAACACCGGGGAGCTGTTTTTT.

The chain is built from TRBV28 and TRBJ2-1; TRBD1 aligns across 8 bases. This CDR3 region has 13 residues. The V segment lost 7 bases and the J segment 10 bases; nucleotides outside the gene matches: 9. In germline, CDR1 is MDHEN, CDR2 SYDVKM. The CDR3 is CASTTWGQVEQFF. The CDR3 bases are TGTGCCAGCACCACCTGGGGACAGGTAGAGCAGTTCTTC.

The chain couples TRBV5-6 to TRBJ2-4; TRBD2 agrees at 7 bases. There are 17 residues in the CDR3. Germline V CDR1 and CDR2: SGHDT, YYEEEE. V was pared by 4 bases and J by 1 base, with 11 bases of the junction left unmatched. CDR3 region: CASSLGGGGPAKNIQYF. CDR3 sequence (DNA): TGTGCCAGCAGCCTGGGTGGGGGAGGGCCGGCCAAAAACATTCAGTACTTC.

The J gene is TRBJ1-1, the V gene TRBV10-3; D gene uncertain. Germline V gene data show CDR1 as ENHRY and CDR2 as SYGVKD. The CDR3 loop spans 14 amino acids. The V gene lost 0 bases and the J gene lost 5 bases, with 10 bases spanning the gap. The CDR3 spells CAISESDSETEAFF. CDR3 DNA sequence: TGTGCCATCAGTGAGTCTGACTCAGAGACTGAAGCTTTCTTT.

At least ten counts were recorded for this clone. The chain carries TRBV5-4 and TRBJ2-5, with a tentative D call TRBD1 (6 bases). Trimming took 4 bases from V and 2 from J, leaving 12 bases between them. Per the germline V gene, CDR1 is SGHNT and CDR2 is YYREEE (reference sequence). This CDR3 region has 14 residues. The chain's CDR3 is CASSEDSLQETQYF. CDR3 DNA sequence: TGTGCCAGCAGCGAGGACAGTCTTCAAGAGACCCAGTACTTC.

V usage is TRBV2 and J usage is TRBJ2-3; D possibly corresponds to TRBD2 (5 bases). The V end lost 9 bases, the J end lost 1 base, and 14 bases lay between the germline ends. This CDR3 is built from 14 residues. Germline assignment: CDR1 SNHLY and CDR2 FYNNEI. CDR3 protein: CARRGGPGTDTQYF. In nucleotides, the CDR3 is TGTGCCAGACGTGGAGGACCAGGCACAGATACGCAGTATTTT. Complete variable domain (other parts from reference TRBV2 and TRBJ2-3): EPEVTQTPSHQVTQMGQEVILRCVPISNHLYFYWYRQILGQKVEFLVSFYNNEISEKSEIFDDQFSVERPDGSNFTLKIRSTKLEDSAMYFCARRGGPGTDTQYFGPGTRLTVL.

The J gene is TRBJ2-7, the V gene TRBV7-8; 8 bases are shared with TRBD2. The CDR3 covers 13 residues. Germline V gene data show CDR1 as SGHVS and CDR2 as FQNEAQ. Trimming at V came to 5 bases and at J to 3 bases, leaving 3 bases not matched to a gene. CDR3 sequence: CASSQTSGYEQYF. The CDR3 coding sequence is TGTGCCAGCAGCCAAACTAGCGGCTACGAGCAGTACTTC.

This clone was recorded a few times. The chain couples TRBV30 to TRBJ2-3; 12 positions match TRBD2. J lost 3 bases, V lost 2 bases, and 3 bases had no gene match. This CDR3 is 15 amino acids long. CDR1 and CDR2 (germline): GTSNPN, SVGIG (reference sequence). The CDR3 reads CAWSIGLAGTDTQYF. Here the CDR3 DNA reads TGTGCCTGGAGTATAGGACTAGCGGGGACAGATACGCAGTATTTT. The whole variable domain, filled in from reference TRBV30 and TRBJ2-3, reads SQTIHQWPATLVQPVGSPLSLECTVEGTSNPNLYWYRQAAGRGLQLLFYSVGIGQISSEVPQNLSASRPQDRQFILSSKKLLLSDSGFYLCAWSIGLAGTDTQYFGPGTRLTVL.

CDR3 residues: CASSPQVRRDTDTQYF. CDR3 nucleotides: TGTGCCAGCTCACCACAGGTGAGGCGGGACACAGATACGCAGTATTTT. The rearrangement joins TRBV18 to TRBJ2-3; weak D call: TRBD2 (6 bases). V lost 1 base and J 2 bases, leaving 13 bases between the germline ends. The length of the CDR3 is 16 residues. From germline, CDR1 is KGHSH and CDR2 LQKENI.

This clone was seen once. This rearrangement joins TRBV10-3 to TRBJ2-7; D may be TRBD2 (6 bases). Germline CDR1 ENHRY, CDR2 SYGVKD. This CDR3 contains 14 residues. The germline V and J ends were trimmed by 6 bases and 3 bases, with 15 bases remaining between them. The CDR3 DNA follows: TGTGCCATCAGAAGCGGGCCAATGGGCTACGAGCAGTACTTC. Its translation: CAIRSGPMGYEQYF.